One and the same sample provided the 26 T cell receptor beta chains below, sequenced in a study of response to subunit inactivated influenza vaccine. Via MiXCR, TCRdb re-called the RT-PCR reads, giving one row per CDR3 protein. This sample has 500,000 to 600,000 distinct CDR3 sequences, with 10% to 15% found just once. The input for sequencing was PBMCs from blood, taken on the day of vaccination. The receptors shown here come from a man between 50 and 59 years old who received an inactivated influenza vaccine.

This chain links TRBV6-1 with TRBJ2-2; the D gene is possibly TRBD1 (5 bases). The CDR3 is made up of 15 amino acids. V lost 7 bases and J lost 3, with 15 bases in between. Germline assignment: CDR1 MNHNS and CDR2 SASEGT. CDR3 amino acids: CASNRPDKHTGELFF. The CDR3 DNA follows: TGTGCCAGCAATCGACCGGACAAGCACACCGGGGAGCTGTTTTTT.

In its sample, this clonotype was seen many times. The chain carries TRBV20-1 and TRBJ2-1; D is ambiguous. V lost 0 bases and J lost 0, with 12 bases in between. The CDR3 totals 16 residues. Germline-derived CDR1 and CDR2 are DFQATT and SNEGSKA (reference sequence). The CDR3 DNA is TGCAGTGCTAGAGATAACTCGCGCAGCTCCTACAATGAGCAGTTCTTC. This sequence encodes CSARDNSRSSYNEQFF.

The table lists this clonotype with a few counts. The chain couples TRBV6-4 to TRBJ1-1; D is unclear. Germline values: CDR1 MRHNA, CDR2 SNTAGT. This CDR3 has 13 residues. Trimming removed 4 bases from V and 5 bases from J, with 11 bases in between. The CDR3 DNA sequence: TGTGCCAGCAGTGCCTCGGGAGGAACTGAAGCTTTCTTT. Translating gives CASSASGGTEAFF.

This clonotype was recorded a few times. The chain couples TRBV29-1 to TRBJ2-5, with D unclear. The germline V gene encodes CDR1 SQVTM and CDR2 ANQGSEA. V shed 3 bases and J shed 5 bases, with 16 bases lying between them. This CDR3 region has 14 residues. The CDR3 protein is CSVEDPRVRETQYF. CDR3 nucleotide sequence: TGCAGCGTTGAGGACCCCCGAGTCAGGGAGACCCAGTACTTC.

V is TRBV3-1 and J is TRBJ1-1, with D unresolved. Germline V CDR1 and CDR2: LGHDT, YNNKEL (reference sequence). V lost 4 bases, J lost 6 bases, and 12 bases lay in between. The CDR3 covers 13 residues. Written as DNA, the CDR3 is TGTGCCAGCAGCCCCTCCAGAGTGGCTGAAGCTTTCTTT. Residues: CASSPSRVAEAFF. Filled out from reference TRBV3-1 and TRBJ1-1, the complete variable domain reads DTAVSQTPKYLVTQMGNDKSIKCEQNLGHDTMYWYKQDSKKFLKIMFSYNNKELIINETVPNRFSPKSPDKAHLNLHINSLELGDSAVYFCASSPSRVAEAFFGQGTRLTVV.

This chain connects TRBV19 to TRBJ2-4; D possibly corresponds to TRBD2 (6 bases). Trimming stripped 4 bases from V and 8 bases from J, with 15 bases between. This CDR3 is 14 amino acids long. The germline V gene encodes CDR1 LNHDA and CDR2 SQIVND (reference sequence). CDR3 in DNA: TGTGCCAGTAGTACCCAACCGGGACTCGACATTCAGTACTTC. It is translated as CASSTQPGLDIQYF.

This clonotype was recorded many times. The chain is built from TRBV12-3 or TRBV12-4 and TRBJ2-1; 8 positions agree with TRBD1. J was trimmed by 6 bases and V by 6 bases; bases with no gene match: 13. The CDR3 has 16 residues. The CDR3 DNA follows: TGTGCCAGCAGCTTTCACGGGACAGGCAATATCAATGAGCAGTTCTTC. Protein sequence: CASSFHGTGNINEQFF.

This sequence joins TRBV21-1 and TRBJ2-2; TRBD1, the table's D call, lacks a check against the DNA. TRBV21-1 is a pseudogene. The CDR3 totals 16 residues. As DNA, the CDR3 is TGTGCCAGCAGCAAAATCGACAGGGAAAACACCGGGGAGCTGTTTTTT. Protein product: CASSKIDRENTGELFF.

This clonotype was seen a few times. This sequence joins TRBV28 and TRBJ2-7, with TRBD1 matching 7 bases. The CDR3 consists of 15 residues. The V segment lost 5 bases and the J segment 2 bases; nucleotides outside the gene matches: 9. From germline, CDR1 is MDHEN and CDR2 SYDVKM. Here the CDR3 reads CASSTTGPDTYEQYF. CDR3 nucleotide sequence: TGTGCCAGCAGTACGACAGGGCCGGATACCTACGAGCAGTACTTC.

This clonotype was observed a handful of times. The chain combines TRBV2 with TRBJ2-7, with TRBD2 matching 10 bases. V was pared by 7 bases and J by 0 bases, with 18 bases of the junction left unmatched. This CDR3 is built from 19 residues. Germline V lookup: CDR1 SNHLY, CDR2 FYNNEI. This CDR3 reads CASTQRRLAGAGSSYEQYF. CDR3 coding DNA: TGTGCCAGCACCCAAAGGAGACTAGCGGGCGCCGGGAGCTCCTACGAGCAGTACTTC.

The chain has TRBV12-3 or TRBV12-4 and TRBJ2-7; 12 bases match TRBD1. With V trimmed by 5 bases and J by 4 bases, 6 bases remained unmatched. The CDR3 sequence is 15 residues long. The chain's CDR3 is CASSNWDRGQYEQYF. DNA of the CDR3: TGTGCCAGCAGTAACTGGGACAGGGGGCAATACGAGCAGTACTTC.

V and J are TRBV9 and TRBJ1-4, with D maybe TRBD1 (5 bases). Trimming took off 1 base at V and 7 bases at J, with 8 bases between the two ends. CDR1 SGDLS and CDR2 YYNGEE come from the germline V gene. The CDR3 has 13 residues. This CDR3 reads CASSVQGGEKLFF. The DNA of the CDR3 is TGTGCCAGCAGCGTACAGGGTGGTGAAAAACTGTTTTTT.

The rearrangement links TRBV20-1 to TRBJ1-1; D is perhaps TRBD1 (5 bases). The CDR3 runs 16 residues. The germline CDR1 and CDR2 sequences are DFQATT and SNEGSKA (reference sequence). Trimming removed 2 bases from V and 1 base from J, with 17 bases in between. The CDR3 region has the DNA TGCAGTGCTAGACTTACCGGGACCCCTGGGAACACTGAAGCTTTCTTT. Protein product: CSARLTGTPGNTEAFF.

The chain joins TRBV5-1 to TRBJ2-7, with D tentatively TRBD1 (6 bases). There are 14 residues in the CDR3. The V gene's germline CDR1 is SGHRS and CDR2 YFSETQ. V shed 0 bases and J shed 2 bases, with 9 bases lying between them. CDR3 sequence: CASSLEGHTYEQYF. The CDR3 DNA is TGCGCCAGCAGCTTGGAGGGACATACCTACGAGCAGTACTTC.

The chain uses TRBV10-3 and TRBJ1-3; D is perhaps TRBD1 (5 bases). Per germline, CDR1 ENHRY and CDR2 SYGVKD. V lost 6 bases to trimming and J lost 0 bases, with 6 bases between them. The CDR3 covers 13 residues. The CDR3 DNA sequence: TGTGCCATCAGGGGGACCTCTGGAAACACCATATATTTT. Translation: CAIRGTSGNTIYF.

This rearrangement joins TRBV15 to TRBJ1-5; weak D call: TRBD1 (6 bases). The CDR3 loop spans 15 amino acids. Germline V gene data show CDR1 as LNHNV and CDR2 as YYDKDF (reference sequence). The ends were cut back, 3 bases at V and 11 bases at J, with 20 bases in the middle. This CDR3 reads CATSSDRFSNSAQHF. In DNA, the CDR3 is TGTGCCACCAGCAGCGACAGGTTTAGTAATTCGGCCCAGCATTTT.

This clonotype was counted many times. The chain combines TRBV18 with TRBJ2-1, with 7 bases matching TRBD2. The CDR3 has 16 amino acids. The germline V gene encodes CDR1 KGHSH and CDR2 LQKENI. The V gene end was trimmed by 3 bases and the J gene end by 0 bases; junction bases not matched to a gene: 5. CDR3 region: CASSPSSGISYNEQFF. In nucleotides, the CDR3 is TGTGCCAGCTCACCTTCTAGCGGAATCTCCTACAATGAGCAGTTCTTC.

The chain uses TRBV28 and TRBJ2-7; D is unresolved. The CDR3 runs 14 residues. Trimming left V 3 bases short and J 4 bases short, with 13 bases between. The germline gives CDR1 MDHEN, CDR2 SYDVKM. The CDR3: CASSLAGSAYEQYF. The CDR3 DNA follows: TGTGCCAGCAGTTTGGCAGGTTCCGCTTACGAGCAGTACTTC.

The chain combines TRBV29-1 with TRBJ2-7; 8 nucleotides line up with TRBD2. Unmatched junction bases numbered 5, after V lost 3 bases and J lost 1 base. The germline V gene has CDR1 SQVTM and CDR2 ANQGSEA. This CDR3 is built from 14 residues. The CDR3 is CSVEGAGDSYEQYF. In DNA form, the CDR3 reads TGCAGCGTTGAGGGAGCGGGAGATTCCTACGAGCAGTACTTC.

The sample holds a few counts of this clonotype. The CDR3 nucleotides read TGCAGCGTTGGCGGGGGCAACGGCTACACCTTC. Translation gives CSVGGGNGYTF. The chain employs TRBV29-1 and TRBJ1-2, with D possibly being TRBD1 (6 bases). This CDR3 comprises 11 residues. Deletions cut 4 bases from V and 8 bases from J, with 11 bases between. Germline CDR1 is SQVTM and CDR2 is ANQGSEA.

This chain uses TRBV6-5 with TRBJ2-7, with 7 bases fitting TRBD2. Trimming cost V 3 bases and J 0 bases; bases outside gene matches: 5. From germline, CDR1 is MNHEY and CDR2 SVGAGI. This CDR3 contains 15 residues. CDR3 in amino acids: CASSYGLADSYEQYF. The CDR3 region has the DNA TGTGCCAGCAGTTATGGGCTAGCGGACTCCTACGAGCAGTACTTC.

This clonotype has just a few counts. V and J are TRBV5-1 and TRBJ2-5; possible D gene TRBD2, 6 bases. The CDR3 is 15 residues long. V was clipped by 0 bases and J by 4 bases, with 13 bases between them. Germline assignment: CDR1 SGHRS and CDR2 YFSETQ. The CDR3 loop is CASSLAGRRGETQYF. CDR3 nucleotides: TGCGCCAGCAGCTTGGCGGGACGGAGGGGAGAGACCCAGTACTTC.

The genes are TRBV7-2 and TRBJ2-3; 9 positions agree with TRBD2. The CDR3 consists of 16 residues. The V gene end was trimmed by 6 bases and the J gene end by 0 bases; junction bases not matched to a gene: 7. The V gene's germline CDR1 is SGHTA and CDR2 FQGNSA. The CDR3 DNA reads TGTGCCAGCAGACGAGTAGCGGGGGCTAGCACAGATACGCAGTATTTT. This sequence encodes CASRRVAGASTDTQYF.

This clonotype has only a few counts. The J gene is TRBJ2-5, the V gene TRBV20-1; TRBD1 matches at 8 bases. Trimming at V came to 3 bases and at J to 2 bases, leaving 14 bases not matched to a gene. CDR1 is DFQATT, CDR2 SNEGSKA, per germline (reference sequence). This CDR3 has 17 amino acids. CDR3 DNA sequence: TGCAGTGCTAGCCCGAGACCCCAGGGGGCCCTACAAGAGACCCAGTACTTC. It encodes CSASPRPQGALQETQYF.

This clonotype was counted only a few times. V and J are TRBV18 and TRBJ2-2, with D tentatively TRBD2 (6 bases). In germline, CDR1 is KGHSH, CDR2 LQKENI. Deletions cut 6 bases from V and 6 bases from J, with 11 bases between. The CDR3 sequence is 13 residues long. CDR3 residues: CASSPAGPGELFF. For the CDR3, the DNA is TGTGCCAGCTCTCCGGCGGGACCCGGGGAGCTGTTTTTT.

This clonotype was observed at least ten times. This chain uses TRBV6-5 with TRBJ2-3; perhaps TRBD2 as D (5 bases). From germline, CDR1 is MNHEY and CDR2 SVGAGI. This CDR3 is built from 14 residues. Trimming pared 2 bases from V and 6 bases from J, leaving 12 bases between. The CDR3 bases are TGTGCCAGCAGTTACGGAGGAGACCGGGATACGCAGTATTTT. It codes for CASSYGGDRDTQYF.